This T cell receptor (beta chain) was profiled in a study of blood T cell repertoires in COVID-19. The CDR3 totals 19 residues. V dropped 3 bases and J dropped 0; count of bases not matched to a gene: 12. Germline CDR1 MDHEN, CDR2 SYDVKM. Repertoires were generated with immunoSEQ multiplex PCR, while TCRdb's copy carries only in-frame clones and drops some. The repertoire holds about 120,000 clones, with over 75% as singletons. V usage is TRBV28 and J usage is TRBJ1-3; TRBD1 matches 9 bases. The specimen sequenced was peripheral blood. This receptor was taken from a man aged 45-65 years with acute or convalescent COVID-19. CDR3 in DNA: TGTGCCAGCAGTTTTCGGGACAGGGTGGTCGCAGGCTCTGGAAACACCATATATTTT. Protein product: CASSFRDRVVAGSGNTIYF.